The 16 T cell receptor beta chains in this list originate from one sample, sequenced in a study of CD8 T cell repertoires and HIV-1 epitope variants. Their antigens are not known. Only in-frame clones appear in the TCRdb table, and some are missing; sequencing was by immunoSEQ multiplex PCR. The sample carries 4,900 or so clones, 55% to 80% recorded once. The sample taken for sequencing was cultured CD8+ T cells derived from PBMCs. These receptors were obtained from a male donor with HIV.

The chain has TRBV2 and TRBJ2-1; TRBD1 matches at 7 bases. The V and J ends lost 5 bases and 1 base, in that order; junction bases with no gene match: 8. The CDR3 extends over 16 amino acids. Germline assignment: CDR1 SNHLY and CDR2 FYNNEI. The CDR3 loop reads CASSLSQGISYNEQFF. CDR3 coding DNA: TGTGCCAGCAGTTTATCACAGGGGATATCCTACAATGAGCAGTTCTTC.

V is TRBV30 and J is TRBJ1-2, with 9 bases identical to TRBD1. This CDR3 is built from 12 residues. V lost 5 bases and J lost 6; bases outside the gene matches: 4. CDR1 and CDR2 (germline): GTSNPN, SVGIG (reference sequence). In DNA, the CDR3 is TGTGCCTGGGAAACAGGGGGCAATGGCTACACCTTC. Residues: CAWETGGNGYTF.

This clone was observed a handful of times. The V and J genes are TRBV10-1 and TRBJ2-7; 11 bases are shared with TRBD2. The CDR3 has 15 amino acids. Per germline, CDR1 WNHNN and CDR2 SYGVQD (reference sequence). Trimming removed 3 bases from V and 0 bases from J; junction bases left unmatched: 1. The CDR3: CASSELAGVSYEQYF. The CDR3 nucleotides are TGCGCCAGCAGTGAACTAGCGGGAGTCTCCTACGAGCAGTACTTC.

This chain uses TRBV28 with TRBJ1-4, with D hard to call. Germline V lookup: CDR1 MDHEN, CDR2 SYDVKM. V was shortened by 5 bases and J by 0 bases, with 4 bases between the two germline ends. The CDR3 runs 13 residues. The CDR3 coding sequence is TGTGCCAGCAGTCCTGCAACTAATGAAAAACTGTTTTTT. Amino acid sequence: CASSPATNEKLFF.

The rearrangement joins TRBV6-6 to TRBJ2-3, with TRBD2 matching 7 bases. In germline, CDR1 is MNHNY, CDR2 SVGAGI (reference sequence). The trim removed 6 bases at V and 2 bases at J, leaving 5 bases unmatched. This CDR3 has 14 amino acids. CDR3 sequence (DNA): TGTGCCAGCAGCAGCGGGGCCTACACAGATACGCAGTATTTT. This gives the protein CASSSGAYTDTQYF.

V and J are TRBV15 and TRBJ2-3; 9 nucleotides align to TRBD2. The CDR3 has 16 residues. Trimming took 5 bases from V and 2 from J; bases not matched to a gene: 8. From germline, CDR1 is LNHNV and CDR2 YYDKDF (reference sequence). CDR3 protein: CATSSSLAGLTDTQYF. The DNA for the CDR3 is TGTGCCACCAGCTCCTCCCTAGCGGGGCTCACAGATACGCAGTATTTT.

The rearrangement joins TRBV27 to TRBJ2-3; D unclear. V was trimmed by 0 bases and J by 3 bases, leaving 10 bases between them. The length of the CDR3 is 15 residues. Per the germline V gene, CDR1 is MNHEY and CDR2 is SMNVEV (reference sequence). The CDR3 bases are TGTGCCAGCAGTTTATCCCAGACATTGACAGATACGCAGTATTTT. Protein: CASSLSQTLTDTQYF.

The CDR3 bases are TGTGCCAGCAGCGTAGCTAGCGGGGGAACGAACACCGGGGAGCTGTTTTTT. It is translated as CASSVASGGTNTGELFF. The chain links TRBV9 to TRBJ2-2, with 10 nucleotides matching TRBD2. The CDR3 has 17 residues. Germline CDR1 is SGDLS and CDR2 is YYNGEE. V gave up 0 bases and J gave up 0 bases; unmatched junction bases: 2.

The chain links TRBV14 to TRBJ1-3, with a possible D match to TRBD1 (5 bases). The V end lost 5 bases, the J end lost 0 bases, and 11 bases lay between the germline ends. The CDR3 runs 15 residues. CDR1 and CDR2 from the germline V gene are SGHDN and FVKESK. CDR3 protein: CASSDDSFSGNTIYF. The CDR3 DNA is TGTGCCAGCAGCGACGACAGTTTCTCTGGAAACACCATATATTTT.

The chain employs TRBV12-5 and TRBJ2-1; 8 bases agree with TRBD2. With V trimmed by 0 bases and J by 7 bases, 8 bases remained unmatched. CDR3 length: 16 amino acids. Germline CDR1 LGHNT, CDR2 FRNRAP. This chain's CDR3 is CASGLVASGLGNEQFF. CDR3 coding DNA: TGTGCTAGTGGTTTGGTTGCTAGCGGGTTAGGGAATGAGCAGTTCTTC.

The chain is built from TRBV9 and TRBJ2-5; the match to TRBD2 covers 7 bases. Germline-derived CDR1 and CDR2 are SGDLS and YYNGEE. With 3 bases clipped from V and 3 bases from J, the junction kept 17 bases outside the gene matches. This CDR3 region has 18 residues. CDR3 sequence (DNA): TGTGCCAGCAGCGCAGGGACTACGGCGGGAGTGGCGGAAGAGACCCAGTACTTC. Its protein product is CASSAGTTAGVAEETQYF.

The chain recombines TRBV5-5 with TRBJ2-1; the D is unclear. The CDR3 has 11 residues. With 3 bases removed from V and 3 bases from J, the gap between germline ends came to 1 base. The germline CDR1 and CDR2 sequences are SGHKS and YYEKEE (reference sequence). The CDR3 sequence is CASSYYNEQFF. CDR3 in DNA: TGTGCCAGCAGCTACTACAATGAGCAGTTCTTC.

The V gene is TRBV11-2, the J gene TRBJ2-5; unclear D gene. This CDR3 spans 12 amino acids. With 2 bases removed from V and 1 base from J, the gap between germline ends came to 2 bases. In germline, CDR1 is SGHAT, CDR2 FQNNGV. The CDR3 bases are TGTGCCAGCAGCTTACCCCAAGAGACCCAGTACTTC. Its protein product is CASSLPQETQYF.

In this sample, this clone turned up a few times. The chain links TRBV7-6 to TRBJ1-1; a weak D match, TRBD1 (5 bases). With 4 bases removed from V and 1 base from J, the gap between germline ends came to 10 bases. The CDR3 has 14 residues. The germline V gene encodes CDR1 SGHVS and CDR2 FNYEAQ. The CDR3 DNA is TGTGCCAGCAGCTCCATGGACAAGAACACTGAAGCTTTCTTT. As protein: CASSSMDKNTEAFF.

This chain links TRBV2 with TRBJ2-1; 12 bases align to TRBD2. CDR1 SNHLY and CDR2 FYNNEI come from the germline V gene. The CDR3 has 18 residues. Unmatched junction bases numbered 13, after V lost 6 bases and J lost 4 bases. The CDR3 DNA is TGTGCCAGCAGCCTAGCGGGGGGGGACTTAAGCTCTTACAATGAGCAGTTCTTC. Translated: CASSLAGGDLSSYNEQFF. The full variable domain, its missing parts supplied by reference TRBV2 and TRBJ2-1, is EPEVTQTPSHQVTQMGQEVILRCVPISNHLYFYWYRQILGQKVEFLVSFYNNEISEKSEIFDDQFSVERPDGSNFTLKIRSTKLEDSAMYFCASSLAGGDLSSYNEQFFGPGTRLTVL.

V is TRBV27 and J is TRBJ2-3, with TRBD2 matching 9 bases. This CDR3 is 16 amino acids long. Trimming cost V 0 bases and J 1 base; bases outside gene matches: 2. Germline-derived CDR1 and CDR2 are MNHEY and SMNVEV (reference sequence). The CDR3 DNA reads as TGTGCCAGCAGTTTATCCCCTAGCGGGGGCACAGATACGCAGTATTTT. This gives the protein CASSLSPSGGTDTQYF.